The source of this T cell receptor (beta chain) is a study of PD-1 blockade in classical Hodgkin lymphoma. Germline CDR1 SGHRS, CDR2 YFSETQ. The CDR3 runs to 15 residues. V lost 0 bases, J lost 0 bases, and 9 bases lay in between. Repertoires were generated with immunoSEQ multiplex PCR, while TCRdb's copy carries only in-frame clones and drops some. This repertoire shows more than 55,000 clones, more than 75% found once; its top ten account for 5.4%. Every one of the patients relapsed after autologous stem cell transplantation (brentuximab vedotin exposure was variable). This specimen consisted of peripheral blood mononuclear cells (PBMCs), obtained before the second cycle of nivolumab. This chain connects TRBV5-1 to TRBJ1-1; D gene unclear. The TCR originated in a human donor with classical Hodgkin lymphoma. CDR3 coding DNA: TGCGCCAGCAGCTTGGCGCCAGGCATGAACACTGAAGCTTTCTTT. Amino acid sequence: CASSLAPGMNTEAFF.